This T cell receptor (beta chain) was observed in a study of blood T cells in healthy people across ages. A sample-barcoded 5' primer and a J-beta primer mix were used in a second PCR of roughly 7 to 11 cycles. Each cDNA molecule was tagged by a template-switch adaptor with 12 random nucleotides. Using its own MiXCR run on the 5' RACE reads, TCRdb lists one record per CDR3 protein. The sample has more than 1.4 million distinct CDR3 sequences; around 42% are singletons. Study-wide results and caveats: Estimates based on one million T cells were treated as lower bounds. Naive CD4+ cells and diversity were both higher in long-lived donors than in aged donors.

With each sample, at least 6 micrograms of total RNA were extracted. V lost 2 bases to trimming and J lost 1 base, with 2 bases between them. CDR1 is SGHTA and CDR2 is FQGNSA in the germline V gene. This CDR3 spans 13 amino acids. This clonotype occurred a few times. Its antigen is currently unknown. The chain has TRBV7-2 and TRBJ2-2; unclear D gene. The origin of this receptor is a woman in her late teens or twenties in good health. Sequencing was carried out using blood. This CDR3 is CASSLLNTGELFF. The CDR3 DNA reads TGTGCCAGCAGCTTATTGAACACCGGGGAGCTGTTTTTT. Full variable domain (outside the CDR3, taken from reference TRBV7-2 and TRBJ2-2): GAGVSQSPSNKVTEKGKDVELRCDPISGHTALYWYRQSLGQGLEFLIYFQGNSAPDKSGLPSDRFSAERTGGSVSTLTIQRTQQEDSAVYLCASSLLNTGELFFGEGSRLTVL.